This paragraph reports one T cell receptor beta chain. These data originate in a study of T cell responses to AZD1222 COVID-19 vaccine. Assay: immunoSEQ multiplex PCR; the TCRdb copy retains only in-frame clones and omits some. The sample lists tens of thousands of clones, about 78% seen once, with less than 5% in the top ten. The receptor's source is an adult in good health. The input for sequencing was peripheral blood, taken on day 0 of AZD1222 vaccination.

The CDR3 here is CASSLALMGLARYEQYF. CDR3 DNA sequence: TGTGCCAGCAGCTTAGCCCTGATGGGACTAGCGAGGTACGAGCAGTACTTC. The rearrangement links TRBV7-8 to TRBJ2-7; 10 nucleotides line up with TRBD2. With V trimmed by 0 bases and J by 4 bases, 9 bases remained unmatched. This CDR3 is built from 17 residues. The germline V gene encodes CDR1 SGHVS and CDR2 FQNEAQ.